The 7 T cell receptor beta chains reported below all come from one sample, sequenced in a study of cytomegalovirus exposure and HLA in healthy donors. Use of 60 Vbeta and 13 Jbeta primers characterized the PCR. Clones were read by immunoSEQ multiplex PCR, and TCRdb kept only the in-frame ones, dropping some. The sample includes about 190,000 clones, 87% seen only once; the top ten take 1.3%. Sequencing was performed on PBMCs. These receptors were taken from a young man in good health and CMV-seronegative.

Note on this clone: One end of the junction fails to match germline, which may point to a read error. The J gene is TRBJ2-1, the V gene TRBV4-1, with TRBD2 identical over 7 bases. The CDR3 is made up of 17 amino acids. Germline V gives CDR1 MGHRA, CDR2 YSYEKL. CDR3 in amino acids: CASSQVAAGEKPREQFF. CDR3 DNA: TGCGCTAGCAGCCAAGTAGCGGCGGGAGAAAAGCCTCGGGAGCAGTTCTTC.

The genes are TRBV28 and TRBJ1-1; D ambiguous. The CDR3 contains 15 residues. V gave up 2 bases and J gave up 0 bases, with 10 bases separating them. CDR1 MDHEN and CDR2 SYDVKM come from the germline V gene. Here the CDR3 DNA reads TGTGCCAGCAGTTTAAGGAGGGTGGTGAACACTGAAGCTTTCTTT. Its translation is CASSLRRVVNTEAFF. Combining the CDR3 with reference TRBV28 and TRBJ1-1 gives the whole variable domain DVKVTQSSRYLVKRTGEKVFLECVQDMDHENMFWYRQDPGLGLRLIYFSYDVKMKEKGDIPEGYSVSREKKERFSLILESASTNQTSMYLCASSLRRVVNTEAFFGQGTRLTVV.

The genes are TRBV6-4 and TRBJ2-7; 7 bases are shared with TRBD1. From germline, CDR1 is MRHNA and CDR2 SNTAGT. The CDR3 has 14 amino acids. The ends lost 6 bases at V and 0 bases at J; junction bases unmatched: 5. DNA for the CDR3: TGTGCCAGCAGCGGACAGGACTCCTCCTACGAGCAGTACTTC. Protein: CASSGQDSSYEQYF.

The chain combines TRBV5-1 with TRBJ1-1, with 7 bases identical to TRBD1. The CDR3 consists of 16 residues. Germline assignment: CDR1 SGHRS and CDR2 YFSETQ. Trimming at V came to 0 bases and at J to 1 base, leaving 6 bases not matched to a gene. The CDR3 loop reads CASSLVGTVENTEAFF. The DNA for the CDR3 is TGCGCCAGCAGCTTGGTAGGGACAGTAGAGAACACTGAAGCTTTCTTT.

The chain links TRBV5-1 to TRBJ2-7, with D possibly being TRBD1 (6 bases). V shed 0 bases and J shed 3 bases, with 13 bases lying between them. This CDR3 contains 15 residues. CDR1 and CDR2 (germline): SGHRS, YFSETQ. The CDR3 protein is CASSLAPGTNYEQYF. CDR3 bases: TGCGCCAGCAGCTTGGCCCCCGGGACAAACTACGAGCAGTACTTC. Looking up the rest from reference TRBV5-1 and TRBJ2-7 gives the full variable domain: KAGVTQTPRYLIKTRGQQVTLSCSPISGHRSVSWYQQTPGQGLQFLFEYFSETQRNKGNFPGRFSGRQFSNSRSEMNVSTLELGDSALYLCASSLAPGTNYEQYFGPGTRLTVT.

The V and J genes are TRBV11-2 and TRBJ2-1; 9 bases line up with TRBD1. The germline V gene has CDR1 SGHAT and CDR2 FQNNGV. With 3 bases clipped from V and 8 bases from J, the junction kept 11 bases outside the gene matches. This CDR3 region has 16 residues. CDR3 protein: CASSFSGQGGGHEQFF. The DNA of the CDR3 is TGTGCCAGCAGCTTCTCGGGACAGGGTGGGGGACATGAGCAGTTCTTC.

The chain is built from TRBV2 and TRBJ1-1; D gene ambiguous. The length of the CDR3 is 14 residues. V lost 8 bases and J lost 1, with 14 bases in between. From germline, CDR1 is SNHLY and CDR2 FYNNEI. The DNA for the CDR3 is TGTGCCAGCCAACTTTTAGTCACGAACACTGAAGCTTTCTTT. Translated: CASQLLVTNTEAFF.